The T cell receptor (beta chain) under discussion was sequenced for a study of control samples from healthy donors and cancer patients. Per germline, CDR1 LGHDT and CDR2 YNNKEL (reference sequence). This CDR3 spans 13 amino acids. Losses at the gene ends were 3 bases for V and 7 bases for J; bases not matched to a gene: 2. Only in-frame clones appear in the TCRdb table, and some are missing; sequencing was by immunoSEQ multiplex PCR. The top ten clones hold approximately 1.9% of a sample with about 54,000 clones, around 96% of them seen once. The sample comprised blood. The V call is TRBV3-1 (or the pseudogene TRBV3-2), the J call TRBJ2-1, with 8 bases fitting TRBD1. The receptor comes from a young woman in good health. The CDR3 spells CASSQTGANEQFF. The CDR3 DNA reads as TGTGCCAGCAGCCAGACAGGGGCAAATGAGCAGTTCTTC.